Shown below are 9 T cell receptor beta chains from a single sample sequenced in a study of shared clonotypes between healthy human individuals. Some clones are missing from TCRdb's copy, which holds only in-frame ones; the method was immunoSEQ multiplex PCR. Here the sample spans roughly 2.1 million clones, approximately 94% being singletons. Cells designated naive CD8 were CD45RO-negative and were positively selected for CCR7, with terminally differentiated effector memory CD45RA+ cells excluded. What was sequenced was naive CD8+ T cells from PBMCs. The source of these receptors is a man aged 18 to 29 in good health. Some clones in this sample may be carry-over from other donors' samples.

About this clone itself: At one of its ends the junction is not consistent with the germline gene, which may arise from a read error. The J gene is TRBJ2-7, the V gene TRBV11-2; D is possibly TRBD1 or TRBD2 (5 bases each). The CDR3 loop spans 14 amino acids. Germline assignment: CDR1 SGHAT and CDR2 FQNNGV. The CDR3 DNA reads as TGTGCCAGCAGCTTAATTCCGGGACGGCCCTCTGAAAGCTTC. As protein: CASSLIPGRPSESF.

The chain joins TRBV7-9 to TRBJ2-1, with 9 bases aligning to TRBD2. The CDR3 has 14 amino acids. With V trimmed by 5 bases and J by 14 bases, 13 bases remained unmatched. The germline gives CDR1 SEHNR, CDR2 FQNEAQ (reference sequence). The CDR3 reads CASSPSRTGTSKFF. Here the CDR3 DNA reads TGTGCCAGCAGCCCTTCCCGTACCGGGACTAGCAAGTTCTTC. The variable domain in full, with the rest retrieved from reference TRBV7-9 and TRBJ2-1, is DTGVSQNPRHKITKRGQNVTFRCDPISEHNRLYWYRQTLGQGPEFLTYFQNEAQLEKSRLLSDRFSAERPKGSFSTLEIQRTEQGDSAMYLCASSPSRTGTSKFFGPGTRLTVL.

This clone was seen once. The chain recombines TRBV7-2 with TRBJ2-7; 8 bases line up with TRBD1. In germline, CDR1 is SGHTA, CDR2 FQGNSA. This CDR3 spans 16 amino acids. V shed 5 bases and J 1 base; nucleotides not matched to a gene: 10. The CDR3 sequence: CASSTTIWDRSYEQYF. In DNA, the CDR3 is TGTGCCAGCAGCACTACTATCTGGGACAGGTCCTACGAGCAGTACTTC. Full variable domain (outside the CDR3, taken from reference TRBV7-2 and TRBJ2-7): GAGVSQSPSNKVTEKGKDVELRCDPISGHTALYWYRQSLGQGLEFLIYFQGNSAPDKSGLPSDRFSAERTGGSVSTLTIQRTQQEDSAVYLCASSTTIWDRSYEQYFGPGTRLTVT.

This chain joins TRBV28 and TRBJ2-7, with a weak D call TRBD1 (5 bases). CDR3 length: 13 amino acids. Germline CDR1 reads MDHEN; CDR2 reads SYDVKM. V was trimmed by 3 bases and J by 3 bases, leaving 9 bases between them. The CDR3 spells CASSLRQYYEQYF. The CDR3 DNA follows: TGTGCCAGCAGTTTGCGACAGTACTACGAGCAGTACTTC.

The J gene is TRBJ2-7, the V gene TRBV7-9; D is ambiguous. The length of the CDR3 is 14 residues. Germline V lookup: CDR1 SEHNR, CDR2 FQNEAQ (reference sequence). Trimming removed 7 bases from V and 2 bases from J, with 15 bases in between. CDR3 coding DNA: TGTGCCAGCACTCTAGGGAAGAAACCCTACGAGCAGTACTTC. The encoded protein is CASTLGKKPYEQYF.

In regard to this clone: Other nucleotide sequences in the sample specify the same CDR3. This rearrangement joins TRBV9 to TRBJ2-1; 9 nucleotides align to TRBD2. The CDR3 consists of 15 residues. V trimming: 0 bases; J trimming: 7 bases; junction bases outside the gene matches: 5. Looked up from germline, CDR1 is SGDLS and CDR2 is YYNGEE. CDR3 sequence (DNA): TGTGCCAGCAGCGTAGGTAGCGGGAGAGCTAATGAGCAGTTCTTC. It yields the protein CASSVGSGRANEQFF. The full variable domain, its missing parts supplied by reference TRBV9 and TRBJ2-1, is DSGVTQTPKHLITATGQRVTLRCSPRSGDLSVYWYQQSLDQGLQFLIQYYNGEERAKGNILERFSAQQFPDLHSELNLSSLELGDSALYFCASSVGSGRANEQFFGPGTRLTVL.

About this clone: This sample includes further DNA sequences coding for the same CDR3. The CDR3 sequence: CASSLVSLSYNEQFF. The CDR3, as DNA: TGTGCCAGCAGCTTAGTCAGCCTCTCCTACAATGAGCAGTTCTTC. This chain joins TRBV7-9 and TRBJ2-1, with D uncertain. The CDR3 spans 15 residues. Germline V gives CDR1 SEHNR, CDR2 FQNEAQ (reference sequence). Trimming removed 1 base from V and 0 bases from J, with 7 bases in between.

The chain has TRBV5-1 and TRBJ1-1, with D possibly TRBD1 on 5 matching bases. Per germline, CDR1 SGHRS and CDR2 YFSETQ. Trimming cost V 0 bases and J 4 bases, with 13 bases left between them. This CDR3 contains 15 residues. CDR3 protein: CASSLGMGEGTEAFF. The CDR3 DNA reads TGCGCCAGCAGCTTGGGAATGGGGGAGGGCACTGAAGCTTTCTTT.

The chain joins TRBV27 to TRBJ2-7; D not certain. Germline CDR1 reads MNHEY; CDR2 reads SMNVEV (reference sequence). V was clipped by 4 bases and J by 0 bases, with 10 bases between them. The CDR3 has 14 amino acids. The CDR3 loop is CASSWPESSYEQYF. In DNA form, the CDR3 reads TGTGCCAGCAGTTGGCCAGAGAGCTCCTACGAGCAGTACTTC.